This T cell receptor beta chain was found in a study of immune characterization of retroperitoneal liposarcoma. The V gene lost 1 base and the J gene lost 1 base, with 20 bases spanning the gap. This CDR3 has 19 residues. CDR1 and CDR2 from the germline V gene are MNHNS and SASEGT. TCRdb analysed the PCR reads with MiXCR anew, one entry per CDR3 protein. This table holds about 10,000 distinct CDR3 sequences, 30% to 45% found once. Sequencing input: tumor tissue. The genes are TRBV6-1 and TRBJ2-1; a possible D gene is TRBD2 (6 bases). The sequence came from a male donor with retroperitoneal liposarcoma. Written as DNA, the CDR3 is TGTGCCAGCAGTGAAGGATCGGGTTGGGGGGTGTTATCCTACAATGAGCAGTTCTTC. This translates into CASSEGSGWGVLSYNEQFF.